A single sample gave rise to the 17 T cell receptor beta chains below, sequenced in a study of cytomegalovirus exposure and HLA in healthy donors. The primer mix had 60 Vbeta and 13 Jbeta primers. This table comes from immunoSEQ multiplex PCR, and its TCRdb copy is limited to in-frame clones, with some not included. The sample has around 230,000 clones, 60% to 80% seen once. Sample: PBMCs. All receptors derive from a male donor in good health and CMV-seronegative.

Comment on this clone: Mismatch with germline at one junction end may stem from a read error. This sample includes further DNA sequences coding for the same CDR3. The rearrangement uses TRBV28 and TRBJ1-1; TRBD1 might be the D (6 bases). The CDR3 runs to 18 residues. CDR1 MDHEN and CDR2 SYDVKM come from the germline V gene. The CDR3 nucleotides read TGTGCCAGCAGTTTTATTTGGGCAATCCACAGGGTTGGCGCTGAAGCCTTCTTT. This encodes CASSFIWAIHRVGAEAFF.

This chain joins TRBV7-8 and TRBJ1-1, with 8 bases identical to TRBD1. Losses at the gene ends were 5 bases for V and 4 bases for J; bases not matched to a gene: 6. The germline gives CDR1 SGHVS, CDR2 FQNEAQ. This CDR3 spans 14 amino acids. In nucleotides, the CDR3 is TGTGCCAGCAGCACACAGGGGGTCGGCACTGAAGCTTTCTTT. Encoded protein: CASSTQGVGTEAFF. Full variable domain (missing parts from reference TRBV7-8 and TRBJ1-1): GAGVSQSPRYKVAKRGQDVALRCDPISGHVSLFWYQQALGQGPEFLTYFQNEAQLDKSGLPSDRFFAERPEGSVSTLKIQRTQQEDSAVYLCASSTQGVGTEAFFGQGTRLTVV.

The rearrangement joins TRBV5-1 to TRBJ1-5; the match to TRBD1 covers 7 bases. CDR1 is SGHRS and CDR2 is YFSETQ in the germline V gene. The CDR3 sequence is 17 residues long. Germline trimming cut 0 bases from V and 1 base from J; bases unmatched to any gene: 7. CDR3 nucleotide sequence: TGCGCCAGCAGCTTGGGAGAGTGGACAGGAAGCAATCAGCCCCAGCATTTT. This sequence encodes CASSLGEWTGSNQPQHF.

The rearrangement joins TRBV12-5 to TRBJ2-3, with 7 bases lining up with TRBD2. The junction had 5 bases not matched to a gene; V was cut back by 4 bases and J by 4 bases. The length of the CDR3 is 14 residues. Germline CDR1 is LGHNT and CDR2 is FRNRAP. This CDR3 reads CASGSGLGSDTQYF. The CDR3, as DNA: TGTGCTAGTGGTTCCGGACTAGGATCAGATACGCAGTATTTT. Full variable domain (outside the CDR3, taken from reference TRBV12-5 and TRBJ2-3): DARVTQTPRHKVTEMGQEVTMRCQPILGHNTVFWYRQTMMQGLELLAYFRNRAPLDDSGMPKDRFSAEMPDATLATLKIQPSEPRDSAVYFCASGSGLGSDTQYFGPGTRLTVL.

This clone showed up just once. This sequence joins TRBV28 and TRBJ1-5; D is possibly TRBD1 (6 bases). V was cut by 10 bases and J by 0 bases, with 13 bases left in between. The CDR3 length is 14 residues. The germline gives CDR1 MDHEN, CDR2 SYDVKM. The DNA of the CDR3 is TGTGCCATCAGGACAGTTTATAGCAATCAGCCCCAGCATTTT. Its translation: CAIRTVYSNQPQHF.

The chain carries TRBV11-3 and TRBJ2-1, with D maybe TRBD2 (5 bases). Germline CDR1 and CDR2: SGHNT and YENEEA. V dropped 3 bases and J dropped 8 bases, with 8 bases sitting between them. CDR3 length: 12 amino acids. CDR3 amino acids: CASSFASHEQFF. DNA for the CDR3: TGTGCCAGCAGCTTCGCTAGCCATGAGCAGTTCTTC.

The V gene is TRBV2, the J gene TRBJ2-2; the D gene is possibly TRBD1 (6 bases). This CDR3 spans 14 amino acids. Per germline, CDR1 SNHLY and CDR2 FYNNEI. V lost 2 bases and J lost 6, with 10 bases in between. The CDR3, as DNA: TGTGCCAGCAGTGAACAGGGGTTCCCCGGGGAGCTGTTTTTT. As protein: CASSEQGFPGELFF.

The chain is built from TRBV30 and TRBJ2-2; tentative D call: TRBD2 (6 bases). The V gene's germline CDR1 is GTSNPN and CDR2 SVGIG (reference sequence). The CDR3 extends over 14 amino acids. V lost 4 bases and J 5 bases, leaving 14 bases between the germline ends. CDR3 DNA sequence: TGTGCCTGGACCTCACGGGGAGGAACCGGGGAGCTGTTTTTT. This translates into CAWTSRGGTGELFF.

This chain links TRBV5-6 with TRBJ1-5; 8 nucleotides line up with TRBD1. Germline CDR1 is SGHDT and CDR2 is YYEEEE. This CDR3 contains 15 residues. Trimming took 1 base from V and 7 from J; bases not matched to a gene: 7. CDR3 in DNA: TGTGCCAGCAGCTTGACCGGACAGGGAGAGCAGCCCCAGCATTTT. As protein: CASSLTGQGEQPQHF.

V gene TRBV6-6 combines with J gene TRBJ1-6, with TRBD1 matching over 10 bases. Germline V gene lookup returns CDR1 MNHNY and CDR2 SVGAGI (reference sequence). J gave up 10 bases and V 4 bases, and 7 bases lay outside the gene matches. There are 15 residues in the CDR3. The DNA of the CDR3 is TGTGCCAGCAGTTCCGTAACGGGACAGGGGTCACCCCTCCACTTT. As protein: CASSSVTGQGSPLHF.

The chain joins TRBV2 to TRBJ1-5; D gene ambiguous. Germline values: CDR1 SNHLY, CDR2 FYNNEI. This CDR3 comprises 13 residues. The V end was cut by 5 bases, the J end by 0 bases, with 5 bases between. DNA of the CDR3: TGTGCCAGCAGTTTCATTAGCAATCAGCCCCAGCATTTT. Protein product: CASSFISNQPQHF.

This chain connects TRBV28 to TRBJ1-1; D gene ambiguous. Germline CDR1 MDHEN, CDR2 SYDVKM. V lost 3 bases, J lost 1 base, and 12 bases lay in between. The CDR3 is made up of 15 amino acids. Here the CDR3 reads CASSLGIGGNTEAFF. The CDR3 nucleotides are TGTGCCAGCAGTTTGGGCATTGGAGGGAACACTGAAGCTTTCTTT.

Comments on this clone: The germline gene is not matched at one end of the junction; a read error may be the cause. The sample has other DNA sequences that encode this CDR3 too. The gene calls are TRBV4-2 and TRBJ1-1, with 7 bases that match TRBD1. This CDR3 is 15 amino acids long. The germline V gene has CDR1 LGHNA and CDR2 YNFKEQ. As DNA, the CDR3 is TGTGCCAGCAGTCAAGAGACGGGACAGTACACTGAAGCTTTCTTT. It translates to CASSQETGQYTEAFF.

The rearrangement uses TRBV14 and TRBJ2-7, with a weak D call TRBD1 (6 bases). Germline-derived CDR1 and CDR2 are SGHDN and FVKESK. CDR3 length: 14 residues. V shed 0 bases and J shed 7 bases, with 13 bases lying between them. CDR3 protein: CASSQEGRGREQYF. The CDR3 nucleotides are TGTGCCAGCAGCCAAGAGGGCAGGGGACGGGAGCAGTACTTC.

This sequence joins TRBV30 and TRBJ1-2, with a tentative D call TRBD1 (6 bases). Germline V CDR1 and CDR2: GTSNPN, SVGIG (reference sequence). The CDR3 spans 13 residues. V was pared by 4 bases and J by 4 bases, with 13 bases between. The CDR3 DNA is TGTGCCTGGACCCTGACAGGCCGCTATGGCTACACCTTC. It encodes CAWTLTGRYGYTF. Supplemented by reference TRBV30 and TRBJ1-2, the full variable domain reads SQTIHQWPATLVQPVGSPLSLECTVEGTSNPNLYWYRQAAGRGLQLLFYSVGIGQISSEVPQNLSASRPQDRQFILSSKKLLLSDSGFYLCAWTLTGRYGYTFGSGTRLTVV.

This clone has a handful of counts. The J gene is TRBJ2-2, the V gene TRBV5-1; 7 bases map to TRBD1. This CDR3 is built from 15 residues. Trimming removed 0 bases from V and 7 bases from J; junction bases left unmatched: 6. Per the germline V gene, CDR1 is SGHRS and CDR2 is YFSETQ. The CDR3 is CASSLGQGVNGELFF. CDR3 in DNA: TGCGCCAGCAGCTTGGGACAGGGCGTAAACGGGGAGCTGTTTTTT. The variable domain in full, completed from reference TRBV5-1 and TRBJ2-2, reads KAGVTQTPRYLIKTRGQQVTLSCSPISGHRSVSWYQQTPGQGLQFLFEYFSETQRNKGNFPGRFSGRQFSNSRSEMNVSTLELGDSALYLCASSLGQGVNGELFFGEGSRLTVL.

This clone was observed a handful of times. CDR3 in amino acids: CASSVRQGPLYMHEQYF. The CDR3, as DNA: TGTGCCAGCAGTGTCCGACAGGGGCCACTGTATATGCACGAGCAGTACTTC. V usage is TRBV6-1 and J usage is TRBJ2-7, with 8 bases fitting TRBD1. The CDR3 spans 17 residues. In germline, CDR1 is MNHNS, CDR2 SASEGT. V was clipped by 4 bases and J by 5 bases; unmatched bases: 16.